This T cell receptor beta chain was obtained from a study of cytomegalovirus exposure and HLA in healthy donors. PCR employed 60 Vbeta and 13 Jbeta primers. Generated by immunoSEQ multiplex PCR, the TCRdb table keeps only in-frame clones and is missing some. The table includes about 95,000 clones, around 79% detected once. Notes on the study in general: In an earlier analysis, in roughly 580 donors, most V segments appeared productive either ~87% or ~30% of the time. Among CMV-associated TCR beta chains, most appeared HLA-restricted in a later analysis.

As to this clone: Antigen unknown.

CDR1 and CDR2 from the germline V gene are LGHNA and YNFKEQ. This CDR3 spans 17 amino acids. The ends were cut back, 1 base at V and 5 bases at J, with 20 bases in the middle. This receptor was taken from a woman in her thirties or forties in good health and CMV-seronegative. Sequences were obtained from PBMCs. The chain combines TRBV4-2 with TRBJ2-5; a weak D match, TRBD2 (7 bases). CDR3: CASSQGGPSGGAETQYF. The CDR3 DNA follows: TGTGCCAGCAGCCAAGGGGGGCCTAGTGGGGGGGCGGAGACCCAGTACTTC.